The 10 T cell receptor beta chains listed next were all sequenced from one sample in a study of blood T cell repertoires in COVID-19. Here immunoSEQ multiplex PCR was the method, and the copy in TCRdb shows in-frame clones only, minus some. The sample records about 200,000 clones, about 84% being singletons. Sequenced sample: PBMCs or T cells enriched from blood (not recorded which). The origin of the receptors is a man in his forties or fifties with acute COVID-19.

The genes are TRBV28 and TRBJ2-1; D perhaps matches TRBD2 (6 bases). V dropped 5 bases and J dropped 6 bases, with 17 bases sitting between them. The germline V gene has CDR1 MDHEN and CDR2 SYDVKM. This CDR3 is built from 15 residues. CDR3 region: CASSASGDGSNEQFF. DNA for the CDR3: TGTGCCAGCAGTGCTTCGGGAGACGGGTCCAATGAGCAGTTCTTC.

The genes are TRBV9 and TRBJ2-7; tentatively, D is TRBD2 (6 bases). The CDR3 has 23 amino acids. From germline, CDR1 is SGDLS and CDR2 YYNGEE. V shed 0 bases and J shed 3 bases, with 37 bases lying between them. CDR3: CASSVETGLWVFILRRDNYEQYF. The CDR3 bases are TGTGCCAGCAGCGTAGAAACAGGCCTGTGGGTTTTTATCCTAAGGCGGGATAACTACGAGCAGTACTTC.

The rearrangement uses TRBV9 and TRBJ2-3, with 11 bases matching TRBD2. With 3 bases clipped from V and 7 bases from J, the junction kept 1 base outside the gene matches. CDR1 and CDR2 (germline): SGDLS, YYNGEE. CDR3 length: 13 amino acids. This CDR3 is CASSGLAGNTQYF. CDR3 coding DNA: TGTGCCAGCAGCGGACTAGCGGGAAATACGCAGTATTTT.

The chain carries TRBV7-9 and TRBJ1-2, with D hard to call. Germline assignment: CDR1 SEHNR and CDR2 FQNEAQ (reference sequence). Trimming cost V 2 bases and J 5 bases, with 15 bases left between them. The CDR3 runs to 15 residues. Here the CDR3 reads CASSLLNAGEYGYTF. Written as DNA, the CDR3 is TGTGCCAGCAGCTTATTGAATGCTGGGGAGTATGGCTACACCTTC.

The V and J genes are TRBV6-5 and TRBJ1-1; the match to TRBD1 covers 7 bases. The V gene end was trimmed by 2 bases and the J gene end by 3 bases; junction bases not matched to a gene: 9. Looked up from germline, CDR1 is MNHEY and CDR2 is SVGAGI. CDR3 length: 16 residues. Here the CDR3 DNA reads TGTGCCAGCAGTTACACCAACAGGGGACCCCACACTGAAGCTTTCTTT. This sequence encodes CASSYTNRGPHTEAFF.

The chain couples TRBV18 to TRBJ2-3, with a tentative D call TRBD1 (6 bases). Germline-derived CDR1 and CDR2 are KGHSH and LQKENI. V dropped 4 bases and J dropped 6 bases, with 11 bases sitting between them. CDR3 length: 13 amino acids. CDR3 DNA: TGTGCCAGCTCACTCTCAGGGGCGGATACGCAGTATTTT. Its protein is CASSLSGADTQYF. Full variable domain (outside the CDR3, taken from reference TRBV18 and TRBJ2-3): NAGVMQNPRHLVRRRGQEARLRCSPMKGHSHVYWYRQLPEEGLKFMVYLQKENIIDESGMPKERFSAEFPKEGPSILRIQQVVRGDSAAYFCASSLSGADTQYFGPGTRLTVL.

The V call is TRBV7-9, the J call TRBJ2-5; 12 nucleotides match TRBD2. This CDR3 spans 16 amino acids. Germline values: CDR1 SEHNR, CDR2 FQNEAQ (reference sequence). Unmatched junction bases numbered 6, after V lost 5 bases and J lost 2 bases. For the CDR3, the DNA is TGTGCCAGCAGCCCTCTAGCGGGAGGGGGGCAAGAGACCCAGTACTTC. Amino acids: CASSPLAGGGQETQYF.

DNA for the CDR3: TGTGCTAGTGGGGCCTCAACAGGGGGCCTCCAAGAGACCCAGTACTTC. Translating gives CASGASTGGLQETQYF. V usage is TRBV12-5 and J usage is TRBJ2-5, with TRBD1 identical over 9 bases. The CDR3 is made up of 16 amino acids. Germline values: CDR1 LGHNT, CDR2 FRNRAP. Unmatched junction bases numbered 9, after V lost 6 bases and J lost 1 base.

This clone came up a few times. The rearrangement links TRBV29-1 to TRBJ2-1; the match to TRBD2 covers 10 bases. V gave up 4 bases and J gave up 4 bases; unmatched junction bases: 7. The CDR3 contains 15 residues. Germline CDR1 is SQVTM and CDR2 is ANQGSEA. The CDR3 loop reads CSVGSSGRGYNEQFF. The CDR3 coding sequence is TGCAGCGTTGGGTCTAGCGGGAGAGGTTACAATGAGCAGTTCTTC.

The chain links TRBV2 to TRBJ2-1, with a possible D match to TRBD1 (6 bases). The CDR3 runs 12 residues. The germline gives CDR1 SNHLY, CDR2 FYNNEI. The V gene lost 8 bases and the J gene lost 4 bases, with 9 bases spanning the gap. The CDR3 here is CASAGAYNEQFF. CDR3 in DNA: TGTGCCAGCGCAGGGGCTTACAATGAGCAGTTCTTC.